What follows are 19 T cell receptor beta chains derived from one specimen sequenced in a study of cytomegalovirus exposure and HLA in healthy donors. The PCR ran on 60 Vbeta and 13 Jbeta primers. TCRdb keeps only in-frame clones here, not all; method: immunoSEQ multiplex PCR. The table records about 150,000 clones, about 82% of them present only once. Sequenced: PBMCs. Source of these receptors: a male donor in good health and CMV-seronegative.

V usage is TRBV30 and J usage is TRBJ1-2; D remains ambiguous. Trimming took 4 bases from V and 4 from J, leaving 16 bases between them. The CDR3 totals 14 residues. Germline values: CDR1 GTSNPN, CDR2 SVGIG (reference sequence). The CDR3 bases are TGTGCCTGGAAGAAGCAGGCATCTGGCTATGGCTACACCTTC. It codes for CAWKKQASGYGYTF.

The chain couples TRBV6-1 to TRBJ2-1, with TRBD1 as a possible D gene (6 bases). Germline V lookup: CDR1 MNHNS, CDR2 SASEGT. Trimming took off 3 bases at V and 5 bases at J, with 14 bases between the two ends. The length of the CDR3 is 15 residues. CDR3 sequence: CASSESTGTNNEQFF. In DNA, the CDR3 is TGTGCCAGCAGTGAGAGCACCGGGACAAACAATGAGCAGTTCTTC.

V gene TRBV29-1 combines with J gene TRBJ2-1; tentatively, D is TRBD2 (6 bases). The CDR3 spans 16 residues. CDR1 is SQVTM, CDR2 ANQGSEA, per germline. V shed 2 bases and J shed 2 bases, with 16 bases lying between them. As DNA, the CDR3 is TGCAGCGTTGAATCCCCGGGGCGGGGTACCTACAATGAGCAGTTCTTC. It encodes CSVESPGRGTYNEQFF.

This chain joins TRBV4-2 and TRBJ2-3; D remains unclear. Trimming stripped 4 bases from V and 2 bases from J, with 7 bases between. The CDR3 spans 13 residues. Germline CDR1 LGHNA, CDR2 YNFKEQ. For the CDR3, the DNA is TGTGCCAGCAGCCCTACTCCCACAGATACGCAGTATTTT. Protein sequence: CASSPTPTDTQYF.

The chain employs TRBV11-3 and TRBJ2-5; D is possibly TRBD2 (6 bases). The tail of the sequence fits TRBJ2-7 better, so the J call may be wrong. The germline CDR1 and CDR2 sequences are SGHNT and YENEEA. The CDR3 is 14 amino acids. CDR3 loop: CASSAGKGGYEQYF. The CDR3 coding sequence is TGTGCCAGCAGTGCCGGCAAGGGAGGCTACGAGCAGTACTTC.

The chain uses TRBV7-2 and TRBJ2-2; 7 positions agree with TRBD2. The trim removed 4 bases at V and 7 bases at J, leaving 6 bases unmatched. The germline CDR1 and CDR2 sequences are SGHTA and FQGNSA. CDR3 length: 14 amino acids. CDR3 loop: CASSSEGRGGELFF. Here the CDR3 DNA reads TGTGCCAGCAGCTCGGAGGGGAGGGGCGGGGAGCTGTTTTTT.

The gene calls are TRBV2 and TRBJ1-2; TRBD1 matches at 9 bases. This CDR3 spans 16 amino acids. Germline lookup yields CDR1 SNHLY and CDR2 FYNNEI. Trimming took 5 bases from V and 3 from J; bases not matched to a gene: 10. The CDR3 here is CASSKQGASMDYGYTF. The DNA of the CDR3 is TGTGCCAGCAGTAAACAGGGGGCGTCAATGGACTATGGCTACACCTTC.

This clone occurred a few times. This chain joins TRBV5-1 and TRBJ2-5, with TRBD1 as a possible D gene (6 bases). The end of the DNA fits TRBJ2-7 better, so the J call may be wrong. CDR1 is SGHRS and CDR2 is YFSETQ in the germline V gene. This CDR3 comprises 15 residues. CDR3 sequence: CASSLVRGTNYEQYF. The DNA of the CDR3 is TGCGCCAGCAGCTTGGTTAGGGGGACAAACTACGAGCAGTACTTC.

The chain carries TRBV7-2 and TRBJ2-1; D may be TRBD2 (6 bases). This CDR3 spans 16 amino acids. Deletions cut 2 bases from V and 0 bases from J, with 11 bases between. The germline CDR1 and CDR2 sequences are SGHTA and FQGNSA. The CDR3 DNA sequence: TGTGCCAGCAGCTTAATCGGGAGCCCCTCCTACAATGAGCAGTTCTTC. Its translation is CASSLIGSPSYNEQFF.

Comment on this clone: At the DNA level, this CDR3 is encoded by other sequences in the same sample as well. The genes are TRBV27 and TRBJ2-7; 8 nucleotides match TRBD2. With 5 bases clipped from V and 1 base from J, the junction kept 7 bases outside the gene matches. CDR3 size: 15 residues. In germline, CDR1 is MNHEY, CDR2 SMNVEV (reference sequence). CDR3 in amino acids: CASSSFLAGSYEQYF. The CDR3 nucleotides are TGTGCCAGCAGTAGTTTCTTAGCGGGGTCCTACGAGCAGTACTTC.

This chain joins TRBV30 and TRBJ1-5; D possibly corresponds to TRBD1 (6 bases). The CDR3 is made up of 16 amino acids. V lost 0 bases, J lost 2 bases, and 14 bases lay in between. Germline CDR1 is GTSNPN and CDR2 is SVGIG (reference sequence). The CDR3 DNA reads TGTGCCTGGAGTGTACCGTGGGGGCAGGGCAATCAGCCCCAGCATTTT. Encoded protein: CAWSVPWGQGNQPQHF.

The chain uses TRBV19 and TRBJ1-2; D ambiguous. The CDR3 contains 13 residues. V gave up 6 bases and J gave up 6 bases, with 14 bases separating them. The germline CDR1 and CDR2 sequences are LNHDA and SQIVND (reference sequence). The CDR3 spells CASRPRELDGYTF. The DNA for the CDR3 is TGTGCCAGTAGGCCGCGGGAACTCGATGGCTACACCTTC.

The chain carries TRBV13 and TRBJ2-7, with 7 bases lining up with TRBD1. This CDR3 is 15 amino acids long. V shed 2 bases and J 4 bases; nucleotides not matched to a gene: 8. The germline V gene encodes CDR1 PRHDT and CDR2 FYEKMQ (reference sequence). The CDR3 here is CASSLLAGGEYEQYF. DNA for the CDR3: TGTGCCAGCAGCTTATTGGCAGGGGGTGAATACGAGCAGTACTTC.

The V and J genes are TRBV7-2 and TRBJ1-2; D might be TRBD1 (6 bases). Looked up from germline, CDR1 is SGHTA and CDR2 is FQGNSA. Trimming left V 4 bases short and J 5 bases short, with 17 bases between. The CDR3 runs 15 residues. CDR3 in DNA: TGTGCCAGCAGCTCCCAAAGGGACATTAGTTATGGCTACACCTTC. Protein sequence: CASSSQRDISYGYTF.

This clone turned up a few times. In nucleotides, the CDR3 is TGTGCCAGCAGCCAATACAGCAGCGGACTAGCGGGACTGTACAATGAGCAGTTCTTC. This translates into CASSQYSSGLAGLYNEQFF. The chain has TRBV7-9 and TRBJ2-1; 12 positions agree with TRBD2. V lost 5 bases to trimming and J lost 4 bases; unmatched junction nucleotides: 15. Germline loops: CDR1 SEHNR, CDR2 FQNEAQ (reference sequence). The CDR3 runs 19 residues.

This chain connects TRBV19 to TRBJ2-1, with 7 bases fitting TRBD1. The CDR3 is 22 amino acids. Germline loops: CDR1 LNHDA, CDR2 SQIVND (reference sequence). J lost 3 bases, V lost 2 bases, and 25 bases had no gene match. The CDR3 region is CASSIFLLGWRLRTGIYNEQFF. The DNA for the CDR3 is TGTGCCAGTAGTATATTTCTGTTAGGATGGCGGTTGAGGACAGGAATCTACAATGAGCAGTTCTTC. Full variable domain (remainder filled in from reference TRBV19 and TRBJ2-1): DGGITQSPKYLFRKEGQNVTLSCEQNLNHDAMYWYRQDPGQGLRLIYYSQIVNDFQKGDIAEGYSVSREKKESFPLTVTSAQKNPTAFYLCASSIFLLGWRLRTGIYNEQFFGPGTRLTVL.

The J gene is TRBJ2-1, the V gene TRBV7-3; 11 bases map to TRBD2. The germline gives CDR1 SGHTA, CDR2 FQGTGA. The V segment lost 5 bases and the J segment 8 bases; nucleotides outside the gene matches: 5. This CDR3 is built from 14 residues. The CDR3, as DNA: TGTGCCAGCAGCGCCCCGACTAGCGGGGATGAGCAGTTCTTC. Its protein product is CASSAPTSGDEQFF.

The chain is built from TRBV14 and TRBJ2-1; 8 positions agree with TRBD1. Germline trimming cut 0 bases from V and 6 bases from J; bases unmatched to any gene: 4. The length of the CDR3 is 15 residues. Per the germline V gene, CDR1 is SGHDN and CDR2 is FVKESK. CDR3 DNA sequence: TGTGCCAGCAGCCAAGATTCACAGGGGGGCAATGAGCAGTTCTTC. Protein sequence: CASSQDSQGGNEQFF.

This clone is a singleton in its sample. The CDR3: CASGIAGVDVLAKNIQYF. DNA of the CDR3: TGTGCCAGCGGGATCGCGGGGGTTGACGTTTTAGCCAAAAACATTCAGTACTTC. The V call is TRBV27, the J call TRBJ2-4, with TRBD2 matching 7 bases. With V trimmed by 8 bases and J by 0 bases, 16 bases remained unmatched. The germline V gene encodes CDR1 MNHEY and CDR2 SMNVEV (reference sequence). The CDR3 covers 18 residues.